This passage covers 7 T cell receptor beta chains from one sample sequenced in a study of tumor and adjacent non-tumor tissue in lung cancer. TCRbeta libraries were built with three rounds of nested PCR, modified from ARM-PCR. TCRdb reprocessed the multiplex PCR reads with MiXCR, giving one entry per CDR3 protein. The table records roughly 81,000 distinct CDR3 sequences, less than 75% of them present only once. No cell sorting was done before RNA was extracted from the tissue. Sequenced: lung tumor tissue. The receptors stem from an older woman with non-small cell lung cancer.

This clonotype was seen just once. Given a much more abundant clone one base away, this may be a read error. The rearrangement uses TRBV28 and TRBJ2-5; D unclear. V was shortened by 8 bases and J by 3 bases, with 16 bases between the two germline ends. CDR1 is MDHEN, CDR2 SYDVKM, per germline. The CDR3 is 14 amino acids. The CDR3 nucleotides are TGTGCCAGCTGCCCCCTCGGCCTGGAAGAGACCCAGTACTTC. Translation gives CASCPLGLEETQYF. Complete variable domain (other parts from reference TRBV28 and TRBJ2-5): DVKVTQSSRYLVKRTGEKVFLECVQDMDHENMFWYRQDPGLGLRLIYFSYDVKMKEKGDIPEGYSVSREKKERFSLILESASTNQTSMYLCASCPLGLEETQYFGPGTRLLVL.

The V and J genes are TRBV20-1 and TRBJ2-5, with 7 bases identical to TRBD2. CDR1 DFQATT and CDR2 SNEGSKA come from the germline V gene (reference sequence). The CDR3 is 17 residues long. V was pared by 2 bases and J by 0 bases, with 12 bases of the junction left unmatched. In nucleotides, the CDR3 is TGCAGTGCTAGAAGGATTATGAGCGGGACGTACCAAGAGACCCAGTACTTC. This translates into CSARRIMSGTYQETQYF.

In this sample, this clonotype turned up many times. Here the CDR3 reads CASSPRQGRGKNIQYF. In DNA form, the CDR3 reads TGTGCCAGCAGTCCCCGACAGGGGAGGGGCAAAAACATTCAGTACTTC. The chain links TRBV28 to TRBJ2-4, with D perhaps matching TRBD1 (8 bases). Germline V gene lookup returns CDR1 MDHEN and CDR2 SYDVKM. Trimming removed 5 bases from V and 3 bases from J, with 17 bases in between. The CDR3 is 16 residues long.

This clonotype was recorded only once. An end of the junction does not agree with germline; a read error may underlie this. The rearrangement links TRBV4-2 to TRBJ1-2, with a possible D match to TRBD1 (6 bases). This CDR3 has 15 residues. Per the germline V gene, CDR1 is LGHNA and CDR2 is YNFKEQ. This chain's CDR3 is CASSQKDGGSRGYTF. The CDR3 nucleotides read TGTGCTAGCAGCCAAAAGGACGGGGGCTCGAGAGGCTACACCTTC.

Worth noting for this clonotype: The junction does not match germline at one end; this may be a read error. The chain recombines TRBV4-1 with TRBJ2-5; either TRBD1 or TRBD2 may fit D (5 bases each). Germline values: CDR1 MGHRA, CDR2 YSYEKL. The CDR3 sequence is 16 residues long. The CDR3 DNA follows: TGCGCCACCAGCCAAGATACTTCAGGGTTCGGGGAGACACAGTACTTC. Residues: CATSQDTSGFGETQYF.

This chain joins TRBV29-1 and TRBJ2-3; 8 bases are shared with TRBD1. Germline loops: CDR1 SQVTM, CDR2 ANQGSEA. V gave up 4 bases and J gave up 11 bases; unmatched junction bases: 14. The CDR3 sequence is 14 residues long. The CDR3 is CSVAWETGANMQYF. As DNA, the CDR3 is TGCAGCGTTGCCTGGGAGACAGGGGCAAATATGCAGTATTTT.

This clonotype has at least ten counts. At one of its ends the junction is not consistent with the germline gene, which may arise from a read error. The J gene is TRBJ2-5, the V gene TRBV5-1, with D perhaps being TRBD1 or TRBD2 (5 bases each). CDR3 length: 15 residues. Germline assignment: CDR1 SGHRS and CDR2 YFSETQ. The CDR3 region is CASSFGTARDETQYF. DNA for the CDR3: TGCGCCAGCAGCTTCGGGACCGCCCGAGATGAGACCCAGTACTTT.